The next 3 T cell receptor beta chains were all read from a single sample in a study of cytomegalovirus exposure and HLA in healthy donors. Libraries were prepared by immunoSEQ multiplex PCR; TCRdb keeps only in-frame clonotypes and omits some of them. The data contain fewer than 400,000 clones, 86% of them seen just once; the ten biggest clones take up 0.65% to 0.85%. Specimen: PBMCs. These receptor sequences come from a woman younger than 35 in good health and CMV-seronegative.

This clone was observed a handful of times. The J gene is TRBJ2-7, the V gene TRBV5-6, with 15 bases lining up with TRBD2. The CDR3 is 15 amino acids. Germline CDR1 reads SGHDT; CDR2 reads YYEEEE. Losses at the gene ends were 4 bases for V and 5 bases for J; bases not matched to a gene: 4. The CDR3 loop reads CASSARTSGRDEQYF. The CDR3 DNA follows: TGTGCCAGCAGCGCGCGGACTAGCGGGAGGGACGAGCAGTACTTC.

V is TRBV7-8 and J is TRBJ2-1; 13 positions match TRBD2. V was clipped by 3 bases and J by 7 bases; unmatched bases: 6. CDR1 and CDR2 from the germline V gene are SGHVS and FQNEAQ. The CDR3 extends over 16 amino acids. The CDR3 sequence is CASSFRTSGSGNEQFF. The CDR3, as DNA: TGTGCCAGCAGCTTCCGGACTAGCGGGAGTGGTAATGAGCAGTTCTTC. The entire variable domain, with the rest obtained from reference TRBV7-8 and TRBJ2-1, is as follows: GAGVSQSPRYKVAKRGQDVALRCDPISGHVSLFWYQQALGQGPEFLTYFQNEAQLDKSGLPSDRFFAERPEGSVSTLKIQRTQQEDSAVYLCASSFRTSGSGNEQFFGPGTRLTVL.

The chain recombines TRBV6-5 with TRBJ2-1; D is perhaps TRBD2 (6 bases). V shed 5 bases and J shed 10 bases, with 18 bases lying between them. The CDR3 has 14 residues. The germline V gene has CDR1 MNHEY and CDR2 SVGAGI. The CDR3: CASSPPGVEEEQFF. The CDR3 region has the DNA TGTGCCAGCAGTCCCCCGGGGGTGGAGGAGGAGCAGTTCTTC.